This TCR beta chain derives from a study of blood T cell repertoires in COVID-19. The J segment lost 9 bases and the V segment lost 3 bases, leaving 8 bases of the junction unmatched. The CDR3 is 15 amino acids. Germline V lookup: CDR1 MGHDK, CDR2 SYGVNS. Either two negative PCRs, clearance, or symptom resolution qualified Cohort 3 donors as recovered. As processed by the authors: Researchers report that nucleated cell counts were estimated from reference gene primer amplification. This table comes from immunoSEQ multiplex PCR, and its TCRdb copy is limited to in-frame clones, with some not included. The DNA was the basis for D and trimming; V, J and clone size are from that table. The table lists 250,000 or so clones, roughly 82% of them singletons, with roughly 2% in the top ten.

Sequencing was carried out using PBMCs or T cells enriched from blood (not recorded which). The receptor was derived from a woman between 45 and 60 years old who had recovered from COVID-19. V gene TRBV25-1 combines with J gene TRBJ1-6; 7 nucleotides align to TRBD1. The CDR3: CASSERQGMGSPLHF. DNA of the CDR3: TGTGCCAGCAGTGAGAGACAGGGTATGGGTTCACCCCTCCACTTT.